This entry concerns a single TCR beta chain. Its antigen is not yet known. No much larger clone is present one base from it, and per-base qualities are unavailable. Library generation was performed with the immunoSEQ multiplex PCR assay. For the multiplex PCR, a mixture combining 60 forward primers for TCR Vbeta segments and 13 reverse primers for TCR Jbeta segments was used. A multiplex PCR assay on genomic DNA amplified the CDR3 region of rearranged TCR beta genes. The amplified TCR beta libraries were sequenced on the Illumina HiSeq System as 87-base-pair reads. Per the source publication's procedure: In a later analysis, around 80 million unique TCR beta chains were counted across the roughly 610 repertoires, and roughly 11 million of these chains were shared by at least two donors. Raw reads were error-corrected and collapsed into unique sequences with a nearest-neighbor algorithm that merged closely related sequences to remove PCR and sequencing errors. CDR3 sequences were aligned to IMGT reference sequences to assign V, D and J gene segments. For a sequence to be retained, at least a six-nucleotide match to both a V gene segment and a J gene segment was required. A rearrangement counted as productive if the CDR3 had no stop codons and remained in frame with V and J, and every other rearrangement counted as non-productive. Following IMGT convention, CDR3 was defined as the stretch from the second conserved V-encoded cysteine up to the conserved J-encoded phenylalanine. Sequences without an unambiguous match to a single V gene segment were excluded from the earlier analysis of 450 to 650 of the donors. An earlier analysis of 587 of the donors classified V segments as functional when productive rearrangements were above 56.7% and as segregating when the standard deviation between donors was above 5%. A statistical classification framework was developed to diagnose cytomegalovirus status using the catalog of TCR beta chain sequences. In a later analysis, TCR nucleotide sequences were compared against IMGT/GENE-DB human TR gene sequences so that V and J genes could be assigned. The TCRdist pipeline was used in a later analysis to assign CDR3 sequences and most-parsimonious VDJ recombination scenarios. In a later analysis, every TCR beta chain was defined by the combination of its CDR3 amino acid sequence and its V-gene family, and reads without a unique V-gene family were dropped. In a later analysis, a few hundred highly shared, low-generation-probability nucleotide sequences were removed to address suspected cross-contamination and a sequencing artifact. For each public chain, a later analysis derived a clonal expansion index from normalized ranks of inferred template counts within each repertoire. Generation probabilities in a later analysis came from a VDJ recombination model fitted to out-of-frame rearrangements, and those results were checked against IGoR. Hypergeometric tests were used in a later analysis to score TCR-TCR, TCR-HLA and TCR-CMV co-occurrence, with a repertoire-size bias correction applied to the TCR pairs. A later analysis estimated false discovery rates by permuting HLA or CMV assignments 20 times. A later analysis grouped co-occurring TCRs with DBSCAN, adding TCRdist sequence similarity when clustering within HLA-allele-positive subsets. For co-occurrence clustering, repertoires with fewer than 30,000 or more than 120,000 public chains were excluded, along with five repertoires with anomalous nucleotide sharing. Held by TCRdb, this immuneACCESS table contains in-frame sequences only and omits some clones. Under half of the omission traces to an unresolved V gene where checked; the cause of the rest is unknown. That table gives V, J and clone size, and the DNA gave D and trimming. Here the sample has around 150,000 clones; 68% occur a single time. The ten largest clones capture around 4% of the sample.

The data were taken from a study of cytomegalovirus exposure and HLA in healthy donors (dated by TCRdb to about 2017). Study-wide context: In an earlier analysis of around 540 of the donors, 276 Gb of sequence data and 117 million unique TCR beta sequences from 180 million or so T cells were reported. Among the 398 genotyped donors, around 81% belonged to the genetic ancestry cluster associated with self-reported Caucasian donors. Because of strong linkage in the cohort, four to six DR-DQ haplotypes were treated as single units for association and clustering. The study was designed to test whether signatures of past pathogen exposure could be identified by cataloging public T cell receptors. Genome-wide SNP genotypes for about 65% of the roughly 700 donors were used in a later genetic analysis, which treated that subset as a discovery cohort. An earlier analysis of around 580 of the donors used high-throughput TCR beta sequencing to judge whether each TCR beta V gene segment behaved as functional or pseudogenic. Rather than using new phenotypic data, the later analysis identified candidate immune exposures from TCR beta sequences and from how often those sequences occurred across donors. To predict cytomegalovirus infection status, the study brought together high-throughput TCR immunosequencing, statistical association of individual TCRs with disease status, and machine learning. Roughly 300 gigabases of sequencing data and tens of millions of unique TCR sequences made up an early release that covered approximately 700 HLA-typed donors. On average, roughly 250,000 unique TCR beta nucleotide sequences were sequenced per donor among a few hundred genotyped donors of the cohort, with roughly 18% of those sequences being non-productive. Alongside the repertoire data, information on donor age, sex, ethnicity and CMV serostatus was compiled. The study used immunosequencing to profile the T cell repertoires of 666 subjects and linked those repertoires to cytomegalovirus serostatus. All discovery cohort repertoires had been generated using a single sequencing platform. Typing coverage varied by locus: about 620-630 donors for A, B, C, DRB1 and DQB1; approximately 560 for DQA1; 600 to 610 for DPA1; 450 to 480 for DPB1. Along with the approximately 700-subject first cohort, a separate validation cohort of roughly 110 different subjects was used. In a later analysis, previously published TCR beta repertoires from fewer than 750 donors were re-analyzed and high-resolution HLA genotyping was added so that TCR occurrence patterns could be studied. Class I and class II HLA loci were covered by the typing at four-digit resolution.

General findings and caveats noted by the study authors: A later analysis found that HLA-associated TCR beta chains were more clonally expanded and had lower generation probabilities than equally common non-associated chains. In this cohort, only TCR beta chains were sequenced, and detectable features were limited by the absence of alpha or paired-chain data. Presence/absence analyses assumed roughly uniform sequencing depth across donors, an assumption that may not hold. Most CMV-associated TCR beta chains appeared to be HLA-restricted in a later analysis, and the HLA associations seemed to be driven largely by CMV exposure. A further reported finding was that TCR beta sequences accurately predicted the HLA-A and HLA-B alleles for most subjects in the first cohort. Correlated functional status among segregating V segments might reflect linkage disequilibrium, but an unknown experimental factor could not be ruled out. Specific HLA alleles were associated with over 15,000 TCR beta sequences at a false discovery rate of 0.05 in a later analysis. In vitro tests confirmed that a few of the cytomegalovirus-associated TCR beta chains recognize cytomegalovirus antigens. Because HLA typing was missing for some donors at each locus, association tests included only the typed subset. An association between a missense DCLRE1C variant and V-gene and J-gene trimming of TCR beta chains was found in a later genetic analysis and replicated in an independent cohort. Across donors, most TCR sequences were observed very rarely, whereas some public TCRs were present in many individuals. A later analysis found that TCR association rates varied across HLA loci, with DRB1 alleles showing the most associated TCRs and HLA-C alleles the fewest. Because counts were too low, seventeen rarely observed V segments, including chromosome 9 orphons, were left out of the earlier analysis of some 600 of the donors. It was suggested by the authors that the approach could potentially be generalized to other disease states and immunological phenotypes. An earlier analysis of approximately 600 of the donors showed that most TCR beta V segments appeared in productive rearrangements either about 87% or about 30% of the time, which broadly matched IMGT annotations. CMV serostatus was the only immune exposure information available for the cohort. When HLA alleles, especially DR and DQ, strongly co-occurred, TCR associations were difficult to assign to individual alleles. A later genetic analysis reported fewer N-insertions in productive TCRs among donors in an Asian-associated ancestry cluster than the roughly 640-donor mean. A cluster of highly shared sequence variants was judged likely to represent a technical artifact of the sequencing pipeline. The classifier was reported to diagnose cytomegalovirus status with high specificity and sensitivity in both the original and validation cohorts. Several of the top co-occurrence clusters appeared to be linked to parvovirus B19, influenza, CMV and Epstein-Barr virus, according to a later analysis. In the study, about 150 TCR beta chains were listed as associated with cytomegalovirus.

The cohort was made up of 650 to 700 healthy bone marrow donors. Cohort members were all nominally healthy when sampled, although unrecorded immune exposures were likely present. The donor was CMV seropositive and belonged to the group of about 290 seropositive cohort members. Every donor gave a peripheral blood sample, and the peripheral blood mononuclear cells from that sample were used for TCR beta sequencing. The Qiagen DNeasy Blood Extraction Kit was used to extract genomic DNA from the blood cell samples. Sequenced input: PBMCs. This receptor was obtained from a woman under 30 in good health and CMV-seropositive.

The CDR3 region has the sequence CAWGLGAGVHEKLFF. Here is the DNA: TGTGCCTGGGGCTTGGGTGCGGGGGTGCATGAAAAACTGTTTTTT. Recombination connected TRBV30 to TRBJ1-4; the D gene is perhaps TRBD1, from 5 matching bases. V is reduced by 5 bases and J by 6 bases, leaving a spacing of 19 bases between them. The CDR3 goes from the cysteine to the phenylalanine over 15 residues. Just the 45-base CDR3 DNA is kept, in frame starting at base 1. From the germline V gene (reference sequence), CDR1 is GTSNPN and CDR2 is SVGIG.